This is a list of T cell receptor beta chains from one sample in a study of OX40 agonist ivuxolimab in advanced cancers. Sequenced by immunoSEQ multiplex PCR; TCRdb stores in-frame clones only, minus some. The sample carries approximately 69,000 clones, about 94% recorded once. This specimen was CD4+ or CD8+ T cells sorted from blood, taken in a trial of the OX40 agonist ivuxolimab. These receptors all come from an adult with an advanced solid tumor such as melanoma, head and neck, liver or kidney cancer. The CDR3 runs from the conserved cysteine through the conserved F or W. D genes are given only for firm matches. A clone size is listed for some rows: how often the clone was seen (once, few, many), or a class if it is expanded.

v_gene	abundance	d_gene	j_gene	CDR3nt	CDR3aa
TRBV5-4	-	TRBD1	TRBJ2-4	TGTGCCAGCAGCCTCCTTGACAGGGGGCATGACAAAAACATTCAGTACTTC	CASSLLDRGHDKNIQYF
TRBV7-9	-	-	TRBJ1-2	TGTGCCAGCAGCTTAGTCGGGGGGTTCTATGGCTACACCTTC	CASSLVGGFYGYTF
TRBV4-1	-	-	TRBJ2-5	TGCGCCAGCAGCCAACCCGGGCAAGAGACCCAGTACTTC	CASSQPGQETQYF
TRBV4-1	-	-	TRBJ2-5	TGCGCCAGCAGCCAAGATTCCCAAGGATACGGGGAGACCCAGTACTTC	CASSQDSQGYGETQYF
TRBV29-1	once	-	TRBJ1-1	TGCAGCGTTGAAGAACGGGGGGAGATCACTGAAGCTTTCTTT	CSVEERGEITEAFF
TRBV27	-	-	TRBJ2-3	TGTGCCAGCAGTCCTCAGGGGTTTACTAGCACAGATACGCAGTATTTT	CASSPQGFTSTDTQYF
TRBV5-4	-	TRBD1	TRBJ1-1	TGTGCCAGTACCAAACAGGGGGAAGCTTTCTTT	CASTKQGEAFF
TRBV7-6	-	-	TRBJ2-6	TGTGCCAGCAGCTTAGTTAAACCGGGACACCACTCTGGGGCCAACGTCCTGACTTTC	CASSLVKPGHHSGANVLTF
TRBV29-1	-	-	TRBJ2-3	TGCAGCGTTCGGACAGAAACGGCAGATACGCAGTATTTT	CSVRTETADTQYF
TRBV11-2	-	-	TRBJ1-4	TGTGCCAGCAGCTTAGATTTAGGGTGGTACCATGAAAAACTGTTTTTT	CASSLDLGWYHEKLFF
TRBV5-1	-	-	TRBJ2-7	TGCGCCAGCAGCTTGGGGGGTTCCGACGAGCAGTACTTC	CASSLGGSDEQYF
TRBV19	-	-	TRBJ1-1	TGTGCCAGTAGTATTGGGGGCCTGGGGCCTGAAGCTTTCTTT	CASSIGGLGPEAFF
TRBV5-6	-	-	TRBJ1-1	TGTGCCAGCAGCTTGGCTTGGAGGGAAGGGAACACTGAAGCTTTCTTT	CASSLAWREGNTEAFF
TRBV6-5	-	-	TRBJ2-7	TGTGCCAGCAGTTACCCCGACGAGCAGTACTTC	CASSYPDEQYF
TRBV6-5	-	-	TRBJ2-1	TGTGCCAGCAGTTTACAGCCGCCTGAGCAGTTCTTC	CASSLQPPEQFF
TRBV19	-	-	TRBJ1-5	TGTGCCAGTAGTATGCTCGGTGGGGGGTATAGCAATCAGCCCCAGCATTTT	CASSMLGGGYSNQPQHF
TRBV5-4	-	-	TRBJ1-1	TGTGCCAGCAGCTTGGCGCCGGGGGCGATGAACACTGAAGCTTTCTTT	CASSLAPGAMNTEAFF
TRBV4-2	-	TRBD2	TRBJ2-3	TGTGCCAGCAGCCTCCCGCCGGGACTAGCGGGAGGGGCAGATACGCAGTATTTT	CASSLPPGLAGGADTQYF
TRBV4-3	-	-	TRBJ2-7	TGCGCCAGCAGCCAAGATATCGGGGACTCTCCGTACTTC	CASSQDIGDSPYF
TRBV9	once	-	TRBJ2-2	TGTGCCAGCAGCGACAGAGGGGGGCGGACAGAAACCGGGGAGCTGTTTTTT	CASSDRGGRTETGELFF
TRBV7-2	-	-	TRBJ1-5	TGTGCCAGCAGCTTAAGTCGCCTTAATCAGCCCCAGCATTTT	CASSLSRLNQPQHF
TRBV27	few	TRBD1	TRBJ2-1	TGTGCCAGCAGTGGGGGACAGTTGAATTCCTACAATGAGCAGTTCTTC	CASSGGQLNSYNEQFF
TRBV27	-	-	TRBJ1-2	TGTGCCAGCTGCGAGGTGGGGCAGGGGATCTATGGCTACACCTTC	CASCEVGQGIYGYTF
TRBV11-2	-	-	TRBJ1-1	TGTGCCAGCAGCTTGGGACCTAGTCAGCACACTGAAGCTTTCTTT	CASSLGPSQHTEAFF
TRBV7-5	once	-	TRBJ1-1	TGTGCCAGAAGCTCCACAGGGAGGACTGAAGCTTTCTTT	CARSSTGRTEAFF
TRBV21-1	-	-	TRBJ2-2	TGTGCCAGCAGCAAAGCAGGGTCGAGACTAGCGGAACACACCGGGGAGCTGTTTTTT	CASSKAGSRLAEHTGELFF
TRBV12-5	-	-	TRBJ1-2	TGTGCTAGTGGCTGGACTGGCACTGGGGGCTACACCTTC	CASGWTGTGGYTF